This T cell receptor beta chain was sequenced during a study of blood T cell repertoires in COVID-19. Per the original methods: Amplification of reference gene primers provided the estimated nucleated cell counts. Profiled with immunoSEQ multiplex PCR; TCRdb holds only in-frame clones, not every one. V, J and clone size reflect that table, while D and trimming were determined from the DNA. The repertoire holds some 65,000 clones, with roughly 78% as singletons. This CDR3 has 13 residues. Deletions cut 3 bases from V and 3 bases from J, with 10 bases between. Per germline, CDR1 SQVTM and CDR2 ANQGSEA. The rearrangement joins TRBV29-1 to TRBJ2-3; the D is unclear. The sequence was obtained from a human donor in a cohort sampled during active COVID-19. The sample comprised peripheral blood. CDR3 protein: CSVDGVGTDTQYF. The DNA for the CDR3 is TGCAGCGTTGATGGTGTCGGGACAGATACGCAGTATTTT.